This entry lists 31 T cell receptor beta chains sequenced from one sample in a study of shared clonotypes between healthy human individuals. Sequenced by immunoSEQ multiplex PCR; TCRdb stores in-frame clones only, minus some. In the table there are about 450,000 clones, around three quarters of which are singletons. The sequenced sample consisted of PBMCs. The receptors stem from a woman aged 40-49 years in good health. Some clones in this sample may be carry-over from other donors' samples.

This chain links TRBV2 with TRBJ2-1, with 9 bases that match TRBD2. The CDR3 is made up of 16 amino acids. The V gene's germline CDR1 is SNHLY and CDR2 FYNNEI. The trim removed 3 bases at V and 5 bases at J, leaving 8 bases unmatched. The CDR3 nucleotides are TGTGCCAGCAGTGATCGAGGCGGGAGGGCCCACAATGAGCAGTTCTTC. This gives the protein CASSDRGGRAHNEQFF.

V usage is TRBV18 and J usage is TRBJ2-1; D is ambiguous. V lost 2 bases, J lost 9 bases, and 8 bases lay in between. Per germline, CDR1 KGHSH and CDR2 LQKENI. The CDR3 totals 12 residues. DNA for the CDR3: TGTGCCAGCTCACCAATCTCTGGTGAGCAGTTCTTC. This sequence encodes CASSPISGEQFF.

This clone appeared once. The chain recombines TRBV28 with TRBJ2-1, with TRBD1 identical over 12 bases. The CDR3 has 17 residues. Germline V gives CDR1 MDHEN, CDR2 SYDVKM. V trimming: 6 bases; J trimming: 6 bases; junction bases outside the gene matches: 12. CDR3: CASRPAGTGGLSNEQFF. The CDR3 DNA reads TGTGCCAGCAGGCCCGCCGGGACAGGGGGCTTGAGCAATGAGCAGTTCTTC. The full variable domain, with the rest looked up from reference TRBV28 and TRBJ2-1, is DVKVTQSSRYLVKRTGEKVFLECVQDMDHENMFWYRQDPGLGLRLIYFSYDVKMKEKGDIPEGYSVSREKKERFSLILESASTNQTSMYLCASRPAGTGGLSNEQFFGPGTRLTVL.

The chain is built from TRBV5-4 and TRBJ2-3; 8 nucleotides match TRBD2. Germline V gene lookup returns CDR1 SGHNT and CDR2 YYREEE (reference sequence). V dropped 2 bases and J dropped 5; count of bases not matched to a gene: 7. This CDR3 contains 15 residues. CDR3 sequence (DNA): TGTGCCAGCAGCTTAAGCGGGAGAGGAATAGATACGCAGTATTTT. Translating it yields CASSLSGRGIDTQYF.

Worth noting for this clone: Within the sample, other DNA sequences also encode this same CDR3. This sequence joins TRBV9 and TRBJ2-5; unclear D gene. The CDR3 is 13 residues long. V was shortened by 0 bases and J by 1 base, with 4 bases between the two germline ends. Germline V CDR1 and CDR2: SGDLS, YYNGEE. The CDR3 spells CASSVAGQETQYF. In nucleotides, the CDR3 is TGTGCCAGCAGCGTAGCTGGCCAAGAGACCCAGTACTTC.

The chain uses TRBV9 and TRBJ1-2, with unresolved D. V gave up 2 bases and J gave up 2 bases, with 10 bases separating them. The CDR3 is 14 amino acids. Germline V lookup: CDR1 SGDLS, CDR2 YYNGEE. The CDR3 loop reads CASSVGQVNYGYTF. CDR3 DNA: TGTGCCAGCAGCGTCGGGCAGGTAAACTATGGCTACACCTTC.

The CDR3 region is CASSPLEGPRVQQYF. Here the CDR3 DNA reads TGTGCCAGCAGCCCCCTGGAAGGGCCCCGGGTCCAGCAGTACTTC. J is TRBJ2-5 and V is TRBV11-2; D call uncertain. Germline V gene lookup returns CDR1 SGHAT and CDR2 FQNNGV. With 5 bases removed from V and 11 bases from J, the gap between germline ends came to 24 bases. The CDR3 contains 15 residues.

This chain uses TRBV6-6 with TRBJ2-2, with D perhaps TRBD1 or TRBD2 (5 bases each). CDR1 and CDR2 from the germline V gene are MNHNY and SVGAGI (reference sequence). This CDR3 is built from 14 residues. The CDR3, as DNA: TGTGCTAGAAGGTCAGGGACGGACACCGGGGAGCTGTTTTTT. This translates into CARRSGTDTGELFF.

The genes are TRBV5-1 and TRBJ2-1; D perhaps matches TRBD2 (6 bases). Between the trimmed V and J ends, which lost 2 bases and 8 bases, there was a span of 14 bases. Per germline, CDR1 SGHRS and CDR2 YFSETQ. The CDR3 extends over 14 amino acids. The CDR3 reads CASSFQGGGDEQFF. CDR3 sequence (DNA): TGCGCCAGCAGCTTTCAGGGAGGAGGAGATGAGCAGTTCTTC.

The chain has TRBV19 and TRBJ1-4, with 8 nucleotides matching TRBD1. Germline trimming cut 4 bases from V and 3 bases from J; bases unmatched to any gene: 4. The CDR3 is made up of 15 amino acids. Germline CDR1 and CDR2: LNHDA and SQIVND (reference sequence). The CDR3, as DNA: TGTGCCAGTAGTAACAGGGGGACGGCTAATGAAAAACTGTTTTTT. It translates to CASSNRGTANEKLFF.

The chain links TRBV4-3 to TRBJ2-7; the D call may be TRBD1 or TRBD2 (5 bases each). CDR3 length: 15 amino acids. CDR1 is LGHNA and CDR2 is YSLEER in the germline V gene. Trimming shortened V by 1 base and J by 4 bases, and 14 bases separated the two germline ends. CDR3 sequence reads: CASSQALLGEYEQYF. The DNA for the CDR3 is TGCGCCAGCAGCCAAGCGTTACTGGGGGAGTACGAGCAGTACTTC.

The chain links TRBV19 to TRBJ2-6; D ambiguous. The CDR3 is made up of 14 amino acids. V shed 5 bases and J shed 0 bases, with 5 bases lying between them. CDR1 is LNHDA and CDR2 is SQIVND in the germline V gene (reference sequence). The CDR3 nucleotides read TGTGCCAGTAGTCCCCGCTCTGGGGCCAACGTCCTGACTTTC. Translated, it gives CASSPRSGANVLTF. The variable domain in full, with the rest retrieved from reference TRBV19 and TRBJ2-6, is DGGITQSPKYLFRKEGQNVTLSCEQNLNHDAMYWYRQDPGQGLRLIYYSQIVNDFQKGDIAEGYSVSREKKESFPLTVTSAQKNPTAFYLCASSPRSGANVLTFGAGSRLTVL.

The rearrangement links TRBV27 to TRBJ2-3, with TRBD2 matching 16 bases. CDR1 and CDR2 (germline): MNHEY, SMNVEV (reference sequence). CDR3 length: 19 residues. V was clipped by 5 bases and J by 2 bases; unmatched bases: 10. CDR3 bases: TGTGCCAGCAGTCCACAACCGGGACTAGCGGGAGGGGACACAGATACGCAGTATTTT. Protein sequence: CASSPQPGLAGGDTDTQYF.

The chain carries TRBV5-1 and TRBJ2-1; TRBD1 might be the D (5 bases). The CDR3 length is 17 residues. CDR1 and CDR2 (germline): SGHRS, YFSETQ. Trimming took 4 bases from V and 0 from J, leaving 17 bases between them. CDR3 nucleotides: TGCGCCAGCAGCAGGGTTGGGGCGGTAACCTCCTACAATGAGCAGTTCTTC. It translates to CASSRVGAVTSYNEQFF.

This chain joins TRBV19 and TRBJ2-1, with D possibly being TRBD1 (6 bases). Germline CDR1 is LNHDA and CDR2 is SQIVND (reference sequence). V was clipped by 5 bases and J by 3 bases, with 14 bases between them. The CDR3 runs to 15 residues. CDR3 DNA: TGTGCCAGTAGTCCTGACAGGTCCTACTACAATGAGCAGTTCTTC. Amino acid sequence: CASSPDRSYYNEQFF.

The V call is TRBV4-1, the J call TRBJ2-1; 10 nucleotides line up with TRBD1. The CDR3 has 18 amino acids. V shed 2 bases, J shed 6 bases, and the junction held 13 bases outside the gene matches. Germline V CDR1 and CDR2: MGHRA, YSYEKL. CDR3 residues: CASSQKSGQGLPGNEQFF. CDR3 nucleotide sequence: TGCGCCAGCAGCCAAAAGTCGGGACAGGGGCTTCCAGGCAATGAGCAGTTCTTC.

The chain has TRBV6-5 and TRBJ2-3; D not resolved. This CDR3 region has 14 residues. V was pared by 7 bases and J by 1 base, with 12 bases between. Germline CDR1 reads MNHEY; CDR2 reads SVGAGI. The CDR3 coding sequence is TGTGCCAGCAAGTTAAGTCAGGGCACAGATACGCAGTATTTT. It specifies CASKLSQGTDTQYF.

The chain joins TRBV2 to TRBJ1-4; D unclear. The CDR3 runs to 13 residues. V gave up 4 bases and J gave up 7 bases, with 10 bases separating them. CDR1 is SNHLY and CDR2 is FYNNEI in the germline V gene. CDR3 region: CASSGVIFEKLFF. CDR3 nucleotide sequence: TGTGCCAGCAGTGGGGTGATCTTTGAAAAACTGTTTTTT. Together with reference TRBV2 and TRBJ1-4, the CDR3 gives the full variable domain: EPEVTQTPSHQVTQMGQEVILRCVPISNHLYFYWYRQILGQKVEFLVSFYNNEISEKSEIFDDQFSVERPDGSNFTLKIRSTKLEDSAMYFCASSGVIFEKLFFGSGTQLSVL.

V usage is TRBV30 and J usage is TRBJ1-2; 7 bases agree with TRBD1. V dropped 6 bases and J dropped 7; count of bases not matched to a gene: 8. This CDR3 has 12 amino acids. Germline lookup yields CDR1 GTSNPN and CDR2 SVGIG (reference sequence). CDR3 amino acids: CACSEGAGGYTF. Here the CDR3 DNA reads TGTGCCTGCTCGGAGGGGGCAGGTGGCTACACCTTC.

The chain employs TRBV7-2 and TRBJ1-5; the D gene is possibly TRBD1 (5 bases). V was clipped by 0 bases and J by 5 bases, with 11 bases between them. Per the germline V gene, CDR1 is SGHTA and CDR2 is FQGNSA. The CDR3 has 15 residues. The CDR3: CASSLAPGRDQPQHF. In nucleotides, the CDR3 is TGTGCCAGCAGCTTAGCCCCAGGGAGGGATCAGCCCCAGCATTTT.

A note on this clone: At one boundary the junction diverges from the germline segment, which might be a read error. Different DNA sequences within this sample yield the same CDR3. The rearrangement uses TRBV5-1 and TRBJ1-1; TRBD1 aligns across 8 bases. This CDR3 has 16 amino acids. The germline V gene has CDR1 SGHRS and CDR2 YFSETQ. The CDR3 nucleotides are TGCGCCAGCAGCTCCGTGGACAGGGCCCGGTACACTGAAGCTTTCTTC. Protein: CASSSVDRARYTEAFF.

The chain carries TRBV25-1 and TRBJ2-1; 10 positions agree with TRBD2. CDR1 MGHDK and CDR2 SYGVNS come from the germline V gene. The CDR3 is 17 amino acids. V lost 8 bases and J lost 1; bases outside the gene matches: 11. In nucleotides, the CDR3 is TGTGCCAGCCAGGGGATTAGCGGGAGGCCATCCTACAATGAGCAGTTCTTC. Translating gives CASQGISGRPSYNEQFF.

The chain combines TRBV10-3 with TRBJ2-7; 9 bases fit TRBD1. Germline-derived CDR1 and CDR2 are ENHRY and SYGVKD. The CDR3 extends over 16 amino acids. V was clipped by 4 bases and J by 3 bases; unmatched bases: 10. The CDR3 DNA follows: TGTGCCATCAGTGGGGTCGGGGGACAGGGTCGCTACGAGCAGTACTTC. Translated, it gives CAISGVGGQGRYEQYF.

V is TRBV10-3 and J is TRBJ2-7, with 15 bases that match TRBD2. The germline CDR1 and CDR2 sequences are ENHRY and SYGVKD. The CDR3 consists of 16 residues. The V gene end was trimmed by 4 bases and the J gene end by 2 bases; junction bases not matched to a gene: 3. The CDR3 DNA reads as TGTGCCATCAGTGGGACTAGCGGGAGGGGGGCCTACGAGCAGTACTTC. Protein product: CAISGTSGRGAYEQYF.

This sequence joins TRBV15 and TRBJ2-4, with 7 bases aligning to TRBD2. V was clipped by 3 bases and J by 2 bases; unmatched bases: 10. CDR3 size: 17 residues. In germline, CDR1 is LNHNV, CDR2 YYDKDF (reference sequence). CDR3 loop: CATSRGEGMGPKNIQYF. CDR3 bases: TGTGCCACCAGCAGGGGGGAGGGGATGGGTCCCAAAAACATTCAGTACTTC.

The CDR3 coding sequence is TGTGCCTGGAGTCCTACCATCTCAGGGCGTCTTCGAAACACCATATATTTT. It translates to CAWSPTISGRLRNTIYF. The V and J genes are TRBV30 and TRBJ1-3, with a weak D call TRBD1 (5 bases). Germline CDR1 and CDR2: GTSNPN and SVGIG (reference sequence). Trimming left V 2 bases short and J 5 bases short, with 22 bases between. The CDR3 length is 17 residues.

This clone was recorded a few times. CDR3 nucleotide sequence: TGCGCCAGCAGCGACGGCAACGGACTAGCGCACTACAATGAGCAGTTCTTC. Residues: CASSDGNGLAHYNEQFF. The chain couples TRBV5-1 to TRBJ2-1; 9 bases are shared with TRBD2. V lost 4 bases to trimming and J lost 3 bases; unmatched junction nucleotides: 11. Per the germline V gene, CDR1 is SGHRS and CDR2 is YFSETQ. CDR3 length: 17 amino acids.

The rearrangement joins TRBV7-3 to TRBJ2-5; D possibly uses TRBD1 or TRBD2 (5 bases each). The germline V gene encodes CDR1 SGHTA and CDR2 FQGTGA. V was trimmed by 2 bases and J by 9 bases, leaving 13 bases between them. The CDR3 has 13 amino acids. For the CDR3, the DNA is TGTGCCAGCAGCTTAGATCCGGGGACCCCCCAGTACTTC. Translation gives CASSLDPGTPQYF.

In this sample, this clone turned up a few times. V is TRBV7-9 and J is TRBJ2-7; D is unresolved. The germline gives CDR1 SEHNR, CDR2 FQNEAQ (reference sequence). CDR3 length: 13 amino acids. V was clipped by 5 bases and J by 0 bases, with 8 bases between them. The CDR3 DNA is TGTGCCAGCAGCCCCTTAGACTCCTACGAGCAGTACTTC. Protein: CASSPLDSYEQYF.

The chain carries TRBV5-4 and TRBJ2-3; 8 bases are shared with TRBD1. The CDR3 sequence is 17 residues long. CDR1 and CDR2 from the germline V gene are SGHNT and YYREEE (reference sequence). The V segment lost 3 bases and the J segment 4 bases; nucleotides outside the gene matches: 13. The CDR3 spells CASSSPSGQGASDTQYF. The CDR3, as DNA: TGTGCCAGCAGCTCCCCCTCGGGGCAGGGGGCCTCAGATACGCAGTATTTT.

The chain carries TRBV5-4 and TRBJ2-2; weak D call: TRBD2 (6 bases). This CDR3 is built from 17 residues. Trimming left V 4 bases short and J 1 base short, with 17 bases between. Germline-derived CDR1 and CDR2 are SGHNT and YYREEE (reference sequence). This CDR3 reads CASSLPAGTRNTGELFF. The CDR3 nucleotides read TGTGCCAGCAGCCTCCCGGCGGGGACCAGGAACACCGGGGAGCTGTTTTTT.